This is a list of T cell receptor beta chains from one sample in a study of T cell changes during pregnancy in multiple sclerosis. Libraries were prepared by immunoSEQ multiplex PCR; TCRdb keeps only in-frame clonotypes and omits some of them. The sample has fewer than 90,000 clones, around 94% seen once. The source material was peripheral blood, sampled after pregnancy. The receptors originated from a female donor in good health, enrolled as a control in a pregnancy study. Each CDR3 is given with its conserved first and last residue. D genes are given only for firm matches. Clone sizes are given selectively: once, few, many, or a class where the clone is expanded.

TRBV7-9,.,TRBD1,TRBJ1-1,TGTGCCAGCAGCTTAGCGGGACAGGGAAACACTGAAGCTTTCTTT,CASSLAGQGNTEAFF
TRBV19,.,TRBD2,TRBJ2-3,TGTGCCAGTAGTATTACTAGCGGGAGGGCCTCAGATACGCAGTATTTT,CASSITSGRASDTQYF
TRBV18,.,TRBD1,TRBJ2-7,TGTGCCAGCTCTCCCGGGACAGGGGTCCACGAGCAGTACTTC,CASSPGTGVHEQYF
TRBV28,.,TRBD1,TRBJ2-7,TGTGCCAGCAGGCTTACAGGGGGCGGCGACGAGCAGTACTTC,CASRLTGGGDEQYF
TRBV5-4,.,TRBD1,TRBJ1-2,TGTGCCAGCAGCCTTCGACAGGGAGCTAACTATGGCTACACCTTC,CASSLRQGANYGYTF
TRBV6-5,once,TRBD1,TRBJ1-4,TGTGCCAGCAGTTCACGGACAGGGGAGAATGAAAAACTGTTTTTT,CASSSRTGENEKLFF
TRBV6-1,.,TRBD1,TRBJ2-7,TGTGCCAGCAGTGAAGAGAAAATTGGGGCAGGGGGAGTCTACGAGCAGTACTTC,CASSEEKIGAGGVYEQYF
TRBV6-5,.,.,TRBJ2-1,TGTGCCAGCAGCAGGGATATCACCAATGAGCAGTTCTTC,CASSRDITNEQFF
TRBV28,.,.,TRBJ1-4,TGTGCCAGCAGTGTAAGTTGGCTTAATGAAAAACTGTTTTTT,CASSVSWLNEKLFF
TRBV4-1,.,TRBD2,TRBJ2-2,TGCGCCAGCAGCCATACTAAAGGACTAGCGGTAAACACCGGGGAGCTGTTTTTT,CASSHTKGLAVNTGELFF
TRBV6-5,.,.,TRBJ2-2,TGTGCCAGCCGACTAAGGGGGAGAGGGACCGGGGAGCTGTTTTTT,CASRLRGRGTGELFF
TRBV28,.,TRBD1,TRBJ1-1,TGTGCCAGCAGTTTCAGGTCGCAGGGGGCCTCTGAAGCTTTCTTT,CASSFRSQGASEAFF
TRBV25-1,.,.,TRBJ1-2,TGTGCCAGCAGGAAAGGAGCGGACGGATACTATGGCTACACCTTC,CASRKGADGYYGYTF
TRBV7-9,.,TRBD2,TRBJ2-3,TGTGCCAGCAGCACTACTAGCGGGGGGCGGGTCACAGATACGCAGTATTTT,CASSTTSGGRVTDTQYF
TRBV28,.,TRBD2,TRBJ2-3,TGTGCCAGCAGTTTATCAGGGAGGGGCAGGGCGGAAGATACGCAGTATTTT,CASSLSGRGRAEDTQYF
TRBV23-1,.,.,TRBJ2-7,TGCGCCAGCAGTTTTGACGGAGCCTTCTCCTACGAGCAGTACTTC,CASSFDGAFSYEQYF
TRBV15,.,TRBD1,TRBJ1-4,TGTGCCACCCGTGAGACAGGGATGAATGAAAAACTGTTTTTT,CATRETGMNEKLFF
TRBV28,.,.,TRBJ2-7,TGTGCCAGCAGTTTATCCGGGATGGGGTGGTACGAGCAGTACTTC,CASSLSGMGWYEQYF
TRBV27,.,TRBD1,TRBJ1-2,TGTGCCAGCAGAGACAGGGTGGATGGCTACACCTTC,CASRDRVDGYTF
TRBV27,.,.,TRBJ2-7,TGTGCCCCACCAGGGCCGGGCACGTCCTACGAGCAGTACTTC,CAPPGPGTSYEQYF
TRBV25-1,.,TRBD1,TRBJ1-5,TGTGCCAGCAGTGCACCGGGACAGGGCCTTCAGCCCCAGCATTTT,CASSAPGQGLQPQHF
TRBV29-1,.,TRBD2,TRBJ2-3,TGCAGCGCCCGCGGGAGTGGGAGCACAGATACGCAGTATTTT,CSARGSGSTDTQYF
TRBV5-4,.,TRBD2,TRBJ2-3,TGTGCCAGCAGCTTGACTAGCGGGGGGACGCAGTATTTT,CASSLTSGGTQYF
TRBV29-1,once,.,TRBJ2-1,TGCAGCGTTGGAGAAGGCCGGGGAGATGAGCAGTTCTTC,CSVGEGRGDEQFF
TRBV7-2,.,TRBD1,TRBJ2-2,TGTGCCAGCAGCAGCGACAGGGCTTCCGTCGGGGAGCTGTTTTTT,CASSSDRASVGELFF
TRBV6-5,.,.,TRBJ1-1,TGTGCCAGCAGTTACGGGCCCTACACTGAAGCTTTCTTT,CASSYGPYTEAFF
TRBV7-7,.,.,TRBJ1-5,TGTGCTAGCAGCCCCCGTGAGAATCAGCCCCAGCATTTT,CASSPRENQPQHF
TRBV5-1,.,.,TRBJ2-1,TGCGCCAGCAGCTGGGAGGCGAGCTCCTACAATGAGCAGTTCTTC,CASSWEASSYNEQFF
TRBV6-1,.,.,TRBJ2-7,TGTGCCAGCAGTGAAAGTCCCTACTACGAGCAGTACTTC,CASSESPYYEQYF
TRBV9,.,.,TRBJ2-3,TGTGCCAGCAGCGTAGCTTCAGATACGCAGTATTTT,CASSVASDTQYF
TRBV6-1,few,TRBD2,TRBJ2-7,TGTGCCAGCAGTGGACTAGCGGACCCCTACGAGCAGTACTTC,CASSGLADPYEQYF
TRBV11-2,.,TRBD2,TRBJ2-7,TGTGCCAGCAGCTTGTTAGCGGGCCGCTCCTACGAGCAGTACTTC,CASSLLAGRSYEQYF
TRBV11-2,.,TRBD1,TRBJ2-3,TGTGCCAGCAGCTCCTACAGGGGGTTCACAGATACGCAGTATTTT,CASSSYRGFTDTQYF